This passage covers 6 T cell receptor beta chains from one sample sequenced in a study of control samples from healthy donors and cancer patients. Some clones are missing from TCRdb's copy, which holds only in-frame ones; the method was immunoSEQ multiplex PCR. This sample has about 84,000 clones; roughly 91% occur once, and the top ten carry approximately 16%. Material: blood. The source of these receptors is a middle-aged man in good health.

The chain is built from TRBV2 and TRBJ1-2; D may be TRBD1 (6 bases). The V gene lost 2 bases and the J gene lost 10 bases, with 11 bases spanning the gap. CDR3 length: 12 amino acids. Germline CDR1 and CDR2: SNHLY and FYNNEI. The CDR3 spells CASSERTAAYTF. As DNA, the CDR3 is TGTGCCAGCAGTGAAAGGACAGCGGCCTACACCTTC.

The genes are TRBV20-1 and TRBJ2-6; D gene unclear. The CDR3 has 11 residues. Trimming took 6 bases from V and 11 from J, leaving 11 bases between them. CDR1 is DFQATT and CDR2 is SNEGSKA in the germline V gene (reference sequence). CDR3 region: CSATHFDVLTF. CDR3 coding DNA: TGCAGTGCCACCCACTTCGACGTCCTGACTTTC.

This clone has more than one count but fewer than ten. The rearrangement joins TRBV3-1 (or the pseudogene TRBV3-2) to TRBJ2-7; TRBD1 might be the D (6 bases). The CDR3 is 14 amino acids. Trimming removed 4 bases from V and 5 bases from J, with 15 bases in between. The germline gives CDR1 LGHDT, CDR2 YNNKEL (reference sequence). The CDR3 region is CASSLRGRGDEQYF. CDR3 bases: TGTGCCAGCAGCCTTCGGGGCAGGGGTGACGAGCAGTACTTC.

The chain couples TRBV11-1 to TRBJ2-3, with D unresolved. The CDR3 extends over 13 amino acids. V lost 2 bases and J lost 1, with 4 bases in between. Per the germline V gene, CDR1 is SGHAT and CDR2 is FQDESV (reference sequence). CDR3 amino acids: CASSLYGTDTQYF. The CDR3 region has the DNA TGTGCCAGCAGCTTATACGGCACAGATACGCAGTATTTT.

This clone has a single count. The chain uses TRBV2 and TRBJ1-4; D not resolved. Germline V CDR1 and CDR2: SNHLY, FYNNEI. V gave up 10 bases and J gave up 2 bases, with 17 bases separating them. This CDR3 spans 15 amino acids. CDR3 in DNA: TGTGCCACACGCGGCTCGGGCTGGACTAATGAAAAACTGTTTTTT. The encoded protein is CATRGSGWTNEKLFF.

The CDR3 DNA is TGTGCCACCAGCAGAGATGTTCGCCAAGGAGCTGGAAACACCATATATTTT. Its protein product is CATSRDVRQGAGNTIYF. The V and J genes are TRBV15 and TRBJ1-3; D remains ambiguous. There are 17 residues in the CDR3. Between the trimmed V and J ends, which lost 0 bases and 2 bases, there was a span of 14 bases. Looked up from germline, CDR1 is LNHNV and CDR2 is YYDKDF (reference sequence).